This TCR beta chain was profiled in a study of T cells in Graves' hyperthyroidism and ophthalmopathy. The study, taken as a whole, reports: Median prediction lead before ophthalmopathy onset was around 6.9 months with the model. In blood, most of the thyroid clonotypes expanded above 0.001 were also present.

The CDR3 covers 12 residues. The V gene lost 5 bases and the J gene lost 7 bases, with 11 bases spanning the gap. This clonotype was observed many times. Its antigen is currently unknown. RNA transcripts served as the template for amplifying TCR beta CDR3 regions. RT-PCR in the first round (using the HTBI primer set) targeted the TCR CDR3. TCRdb re-called the multiplex PCR reads through MiXCR, storing one row per CDR3 protein. Here the sample spans some 600,000 distinct CDR3 sequences, 46% being singletons. The receptor comes from a woman between 18 and 29 years old with Graves' hyperthyroidism. The chain joins TRBV12-3 or TRBV12-4 to TRBJ1-2; D may be TRBD1 (6 bases). Source material: peripheral blood or thyroid tissue (not recorded which). In DNA, the CDR3 is TGTGCCAGCAGTCACGACAGGTCTGGCTACACCTTC. Its protein product is CASSHDRSGYTF.